The T cell receptor (beta chain) described here comes from a study of blood T cell repertoires in COVID-19. The wider study: Researchers got acute and convalescent COVID-19 samples from the United States, Italy and Spain. PBMCs, B-cell-depleted T cells, or T cells provided the cDNA or gDNA that made up the material.

Authors' analysis steps: Reference gene primers were amplified, and this amplification served to estimate nucleated cell counts. TCRdb's table, derived via immunoSEQ multiplex PCR, lists solely in-frame clones and lacks some. Clone size and V and J calls were adopted from that table, with D and trimming inferred from the DNA. The sample includes some 150,000 clones, 70% to 85% of them seen just once. Trimming removed 0 bases at V and 5 bases at J, with 14 bases between. The germline V gene encodes CDR1 SGHRS and CDR2 YFSETQ. The CDR3 loop spans 16 amino acids. The chain is built from TRBV5-1 and TRBJ1-4; D remains ambiguous. The TCR sequence derives from a human donor in a cohort sampled during active COVID-19. The sequenced sample was peripheral blood. The CDR3 region has the DNA TGCGCCAGCAGCTTGGGGAAAACAGTTACGAATGAAAAACTGTTTTTT. Protein product: CASSLGKTVTNEKLFF.